This T cell receptor beta chain emerged from a study of blood T cells in healthy people across ages. Combining a sample-barcoded 5' primer with a J-beta primer mix, a second PCR ran for 7 to 11 cycles. TCRdb redid the calling of the 5' RACE reads with MiXCR, one entry per CDR3 protein. The profile shows about 2 million distinct CDR3 sequences, about 50% of them singletons. The CDR3 runs to 15 residues. The germline V gene has CDR1 MNHEY and CDR2 SMNVEV (reference sequence). V lost 6 bases and J 6 bases, leaving 18 bases between the germline ends. Sequencing input: blood. The receptor was derived from a woman aged 40 to 50 in good health. The chain carries TRBV27 and TRBJ1-5; possibly TRBD1 for D (6 bases). CDR3 protein: CASRDGGTVSQPQHF. The CDR3 DNA follows: TGTGCCAGCAGGGACGGGGGCACTGTAAGTCAGCCCCAGCATTTT.